One sample yielded the 8 T cell receptor beta chains listed below, sequenced in a study of CD8 T cells in ankylosing spondylitis (dated by TCRdb to the late 2010s). For these receptors, no antigen is known. Broad study findings and their caveats: A TCR beta motif made up of roughly eight highly homologous amino acid variants appeared to be characteristic of blood from ankylosing spondylitis patients.

Libraries were prepared through 5' RACE. The instrument was an Illumina HiSeq 2500. TCRdb reworked the public reads: Q25 trimming with fastp, MiXCR clone assembly, productive beta chains retained. Records with the same CDR3 protein are collapsed into one entry carrying the most frequent genes and DNA. A total of 470,000 or so distinct CDR3 sequences appear in this sample, roughly 26% of them only once. The top ten clones comprise 0.85% to 1% of the sample. Sample: blood, either unsorted or a sorted T cell fraction (not recorded which). These receptors all stem from a male donor with ankylosing spondylitis.

V and J are TRBV12-3 or TRBV12-4 and TRBJ2-3; a possible D gene is TRBD2 (6 bases). The CDR3 is made up of 13 amino acids. Trimming left V 6 bases short and J 2 bases short, with 9 bases between. The CDR3 spells CASSSSVTDTQYF. As DNA, the CDR3 is TGTGCCAGCAGCTCTAGCGTCACAGATACGCAGTATTTT.

This clonotype was detected only a few times. This chain uses TRBV5-1 with TRBJ1-5; D gene ambiguous. The CDR3 runs 15 residues. The V gene's germline CDR1 is SGHRS and CDR2 YFSETQ. V was shortened by 0 bases and J by 5 bases, with 12 bases between the two germline ends. DNA of the CDR3: TGCGCCAGCAGCTTGGTTGGCAGACCAGATCAGCCCCAGCATTTT. Amino acids: CASSLVGRPDQPQHF. Variable domain in full (rest from reference TRBV5-1 and TRBJ1-5): KAGVTQTPRYLIKTRGQQVTLSCSPISGHRSVSWYQQTPGQGLQFLFEYFSETQRNKGNFPGRFSGRQFSNSRSEMNVSTLELGDSALYLCASSLVGRPDQPQHFGDGTRLSIL.

This clonotype was picked up a small number of times. The chain couples TRBV15 to TRBJ2-5; D is possibly TRBD1 (6 bases). This CDR3 spans 13 amino acids. Germline CDR1 is LNHNV and CDR2 is YYDKDF (reference sequence). V lost 6 bases, J lost 1 base, and 9 bases lay in between. CDR3 sequence reads: CATSRTVQETQYF. CDR3 bases: TGTGCCACCAGTCGGACAGTCCAAGAGACCCAGTACTTC.

This clonotype appeared a few times. Here the CDR3 DNA reads TGTGCCAGCAGGACAGGGGGCTCTACAGATACGCAGTATTTT. Translated, it gives CASRTGGSTDTQYF. V gene TRBV7-8 combines with J gene TRBJ2-3, with 10 bases lining up with TRBD1. The CDR3 covers 14 residues. V trimming: 6 bases; J trimming: 3 bases; junction bases outside the gene matches: 3. CDR1 and CDR2 (germline): SGHVS, FQNEAQ.

The chain recombines TRBV5-1 with TRBJ1-1; D is unclear. CDR1 is SGHRS and CDR2 is YFSETQ in the germline V gene. The CDR3 is 13 residues long. V was clipped by 4 bases and J by 0 bases, with 7 bases between them. This CDR3 is CASSGGLNTEAFF. The CDR3 coding sequence is TGCGCCAGCAGCGGAGGGTTGAACACTGAAGCTTTCTTT. The full variable domain, in which reference TRBV5-1 and TRBJ1-1 provide the parts outside the CDR3, is KAGVTQTPRYLIKTRGQQVTLSCSPISGHRSVSWYQQTPGQGLQFLFEYFSETQRNKGNFPGRFSGRQFSNSRSEMNVSTLELGDSALYLCASSGGLNTEAFFGQGTRLTVV.

This clonotype was detected a few times. This chain uses TRBV7-6 with TRBJ2-1; D may be TRBD2 (5 bases). V was pared by 5 bases and J by 6 bases, with 17 bases between. The CDR3 has 15 residues. Germline V gene lookup returns CDR1 SGHVS and CDR2 FNYEAQ. The CDR3 DNA reads TGTGCCAGCAGCCGTGGTCCGGGAATCCCCAATGAGCAGTTCTTC. This sequence encodes CASSRGPGIPNEQFF.

The genes are TRBV3-1 and TRBJ2-3, with no clear D. This CDR3 is 15 amino acids long. V shed 0 bases and J shed 0 bases, with 7 bases lying between them. Looked up from germline, CDR1 is LGHDT and CDR2 is YNNKEL (reference sequence). In nucleotides, the CDR3 is TGTGCCAGCAGCCAAGAGGCAGAAAGCACAGATACGCAGTATTTT. This encodes CASSQEAESTDTQYF.

This clonotype was picked up one time. One junction end disagrees with the germline gene, perhaps due to a read error. The chain joins TRBV2 to TRBJ2-1, with TRBD2 identical over 9 bases. This CDR3 is built from 12 residues. CDR1 and CDR2 (germline): SNHLY, FYNNEI. CDR3 bases: TGTGCCAGCAGTGAAAGGCGGGAGGGCCGGGTCTTC. Translated: CASSERREGRVF.